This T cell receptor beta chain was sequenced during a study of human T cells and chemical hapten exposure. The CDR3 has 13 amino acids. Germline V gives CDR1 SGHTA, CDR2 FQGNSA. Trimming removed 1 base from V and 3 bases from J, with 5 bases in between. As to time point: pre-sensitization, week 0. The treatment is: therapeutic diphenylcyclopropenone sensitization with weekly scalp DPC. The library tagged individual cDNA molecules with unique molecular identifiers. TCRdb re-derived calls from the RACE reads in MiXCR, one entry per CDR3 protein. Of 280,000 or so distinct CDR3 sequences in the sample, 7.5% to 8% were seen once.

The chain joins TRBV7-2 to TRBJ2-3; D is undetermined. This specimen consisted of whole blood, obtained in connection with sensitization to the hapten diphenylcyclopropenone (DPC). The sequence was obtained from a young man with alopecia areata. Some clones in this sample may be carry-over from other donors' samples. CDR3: CASSLVQTDTQYF. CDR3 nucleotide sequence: TGTGCCAGCAGCTTAGTACAAACAGATACGCAGTATTTT.